This entry lists 31 T cell receptor beta chains sequenced from one sample in a study of T cells in Graves' hyperthyroidism and ophthalmopathy (dated by TCRdb to between 2018 and 2020). The library was prepared using multiplex PCR. Sequencing relied on an Illumina HiSeq 2000. TCR beta CDR3 regions were amplified from RNA transcripts. The first round of RT-PCR for the TCR CDR3 was performed with the HTBI primer set and the Qiagen OneStep RT-PCR kit. The public reads were quality trimmed at Q25 with fastp and then assembled into clones with MiXCR by TCRdb, keeping productive beta chains. Identical CDR3 protein sequences are pooled into one entry, listed with their most common genes and DNA. The sample table shows about 400,000 distinct CDR3 sequences, and approximately 15% are seen once. Together, the top ten hold roughly a fifth of the sample. The material sequenced was blood. The receptors originated from a woman in her twenties or thirties with Graves' ophthalmopathy.

The CDR3 DNA sequence: TGCGCCAGCAGTGAAATATGGGCGGGGGAACCCACCGGGGAGCTGTTTTTT. Protein sequence: CASSEIWAGEPTGELFF. J is TRBJ2-2 and V is TRBV10-2; the match to TRBD2 covers 7 bases. Germline V gives CDR1 WSHSY, CDR2 SAAADI. This CDR3 comprises 17 residues. After removal of 3 bases from V and 4 bases from J, the junction contained 11 bases not matched to a gene.

Many counts were recorded for this clonotype. The CDR3 DNA reads TGTGCCAGCAGTTCCCGGACTAGCGGGGTCGGGATCACCGGGGAGCTGTTTTTT. Translating it yields CASSSRTSGVGITGELFF. The chain is built from TRBV28 and TRBJ2-2, with 12 bases identical to TRBD2. V lost 4 bases, J lost 4 bases, and 10 bases stayed unmatched. CDR1 is MDHEN and CDR2 is SYDVKM in the germline V gene. The CDR3 is 18 residues long.

This clonotype was detected many times. V usage is TRBV28 and J usage is TRBJ1-1; unclear D gene. V was shortened by 2 bases and J by 6 bases, with 10 bases between the two germline ends. Germline loops: CDR1 MDHEN, CDR2 SYDVKM. The CDR3 totals 13 residues. For the CDR3, the DNA is TGTGCCAGCAGTTTACCAGGATCCTCTGAAGCTTTCTTT. Protein product: CASSLPGSSEAFF.

This clonotype was counted many times. The CDR3 nucleotides are TGTGCCAGCAGCTACACTACTAGCGCGGGAGATACGCAGTATTTT. It encodes CASSYTTSAGDTQYF. The V call is TRBV7-9, the J call TRBJ2-3; TRBD2 agrees at 7 bases. After removal of 4 bases from V and 5 bases from J, the junction contained 9 bases not matched to a gene. CDR3 size: 15 residues. Per germline, CDR1 SEHNR and CDR2 FQNEAQ (reference sequence).

This clonotype has a count of ten or more. The chain is built from TRBV18 and TRBJ2-5; TRBD2 agrees at 7 bases. The length of the CDR3 is 16 residues. Germline lookup yields CDR1 KGHSH and CDR2 LQKENI. The ends lost 0 bases at V and 0 bases at J; junction bases unmatched: 4. CDR3 sequence (DNA): TGTGCCAGCTCACCACCCGGCGGGGGTTACCAAGAGACCCAGTACTTC. This encodes CASSPPGGGYQETQYF.

The CDR3 reads CASSSGQGVKTDTQYF. The DNA for the CDR3 is TGTGCCAGCAGCTCGGGACAGGGGGTGAAAACAGATACGCAGTATTTT. J is TRBJ2-3 and V is TRBV9; 11 bases match TRBD1. Germline V gives CDR1 SGDLS, CDR2 YYNGEE. V was clipped by 4 bases and J by 3 bases; unmatched bases: 7. The CDR3 contains 16 residues.

In this sample, this clonotype turned up a few times. This chain joins TRBV24-1 and TRBJ2-7; 10 positions agree with TRBD1. CDR1 is KGHDR and CDR2 is SFDVKD in the germline V gene. V lost 4 bases and J lost 2; bases outside the gene matches: 7. CDR3 length equals 16 residues. CDR3 nucleotide sequence: TGTGCCACCAGTGACTCCGGACAGGGGGTACCCTACGAGCAGTACTTC. Its protein is CATSDSGQGVPYEQYF.

The chain is built from TRBV4-1 and TRBJ1-2, with no clear D. The CDR3 consists of 15 residues. The V and J ends lost 0 bases and 2 bases respectively, with 10 bases between them. CDR1 and CDR2 from the germline V gene are MGHRA and YSYEKL. The CDR3 DNA follows: TGCGCCAGCAGCCAAGATGGCTCGGGGAACTATGGCTACACCTTC. Translating it yields CASSQDGSGNYGYTF.

This clonotype was seen repeatedly, ten times or more. V and J are TRBV7-9 and TRBJ2-5; TRBD1 matches at 7 bases. V lost 5 bases to trimming and J lost 1 base; unmatched junction nucleotides: 10. The germline V gene has CDR1 SEHNR and CDR2 FQNEAQ (reference sequence). This CDR3 spans 16 amino acids. Written as DNA, the CDR3 is TGTGCCAGCAGCCACGTAGGGGGCCGGGTCCAAGAGACCCAGTACTTC. Translating gives CASSHVGGRVQETQYF.

This sequence joins TRBV6-2 or TRBV6-3 and TRBJ2-7; 9 bases are a match to TRBD2. Germline lookup yields CDR1 MNHEY and CDR2 SVGEGT. Trimming cost V 2 bases and J 5 bases; bases outside gene matches: 4. This CDR3 has 14 amino acids. The CDR3 DNA sequence: TGTGCCAGCAGTTACGGCGGGGGGGGTAACGAGCAGTACTTC. Its protein product is CASSYGGGGNEQYF.

This clonotype was counted at least ten times. The V call is TRBV2, the J call TRBJ1-1; D gene unclear. Trimming cost V 6 bases and J 5 bases, with 13 bases left between them. CDR3 length equals 13 residues. The V gene's germline CDR1 is SNHLY and CDR2 FYNNEI. CDR3: CASSRRLGTEAFF. CDR3 sequence (DNA): TGTGCCAGCAGCCGACGCCTGGGGACTGAAGCTTTCTTT.

As concerns this clonotype: This could be a read error, since a much larger clone is one nucleotide away. The rearrangement uses TRBV10-3 and TRBJ2-5; 8 bases map to TRBD2. The germline CDR1 and CDR2 sequences are ENHRY and SYGVKD. CDR3 size: 17 residues. This chain's CDR3 is CASSSLEAGGYQEAQYF. For the CDR3, the DNA is TGTGCCAGCAGTTCCCTCGAGGCGGGGGGATACCAAGAGGCCCAGTACTTC.

This chain joins TRBV2 and TRBJ2-1; TRBD1 agrees at 9 bases. The CDR3 runs 17 residues. Per the germline V gene, CDR1 is SNHLY and CDR2 is FYNNEI. V was clipped by 8 bases and J by 5 bases; unmatched bases: 16. The CDR3 sequence is CASRDRDPSHPNNEQFF. The CDR3 DNA reads TGTGCCAGCCGGGACAGGGACCCTTCTCATCCCAACAATGAGCAGTTCTTC. Filled out from reference TRBV2 and TRBJ2-1, the complete variable domain reads EPEVTQTPSHQVTQMGQEVILRCVPISNHLYFYWYRQILGQKVEFLVSFYNNEISEKSEIFDDQFSVERPDGSNFTLKIRSTKLEDSAMYFCASRDRDPSHPNNEQFFGPGTRLTVL.

The chain employs TRBV11-2 and TRBJ2-3, with TRBD1 identical over 10 bases. CDR3 length: 16 residues. Per germline, CDR1 SGHAT and CDR2 FQNNGV. The J segment lost 3 bases and the V segment lost 2 bases, leaving 5 bases of the junction unmatched. The CDR3 region is CASSLWTGGRTDTQYF. DNA of the CDR3: TGTGCCAGCAGCTTATGGACAGGGGGACGAACAGATACGCAGTATTTT.

The rearrangement links TRBV28 to TRBJ1-2, with 10 bases lining up with TRBD1. The CDR3 spans 14 residues. The germline V gene has CDR1 MDHEN and CDR2 SYDVKM. The trim removed 4 bases at V and 8 bases at J, leaving 7 bases unmatched. In DNA, the CDR3 is TGTGCCAGCAGTTATCCCGGGACAGGGGTGGGCTACACCTTC. Its protein product is CASSYPGTGVGYTF.

The sample holds a few counts of this clonotype. The chain couples TRBV27 to TRBJ1-1; D gene ambiguous. Trimming stripped 7 bases from V and 0 bases from J, with 18 bases between. This CDR3 contains 16 residues. Per the germline V gene, CDR1 is MNHEY and CDR2 is SMNVEV (reference sequence). In nucleotides, the CDR3 is TGTGCCAGCACTCCATTTCCCCCCTCAATGAACACTGAAGCTTTCTTT. Encoded protein: CASTPFPPSMNTEAFF.

The sample holds many counts of this clonotype. The V and J genes are TRBV28 and TRBJ2-1; maybe TRBD2 (5 bases). The CDR3 length is 15 residues. The germline CDR1 and CDR2 sequences are MDHEN and SYDVKM. Trimming removed 5 bases from V and 2 bases from J, with 13 bases in between. DNA of the CDR3: TGTGCCAGCAGTCCCCCCGGGGTACCCTACAATGAGCAGTTCTTC. Translated, it gives CASSPPGVPYNEQFF.

This chain links TRBV3-1 with TRBJ2-4, with D unclear. The CDR3 runs to 16 residues. Germline CDR1 LGHDT, CDR2 YNNKEL (reference sequence). Deletions cut 4 bases from V and 0 bases from J, with 13 bases between. Written as DNA, the CDR3 is TGTGCCAGCAGCCCCCCACAGAGGCTAGCCAAAAACATTCAGTACTTC. It encodes CASSPPQRLAKNIQYF.

Comments on this clonotype: At one end, the junction sequence differs from germline, possibly due to a read error. Here the CDR3 reads CSAWGAVGYNF. The CDR3 nucleotides are TGCAGTGCTTGGGGGGCAGTTGGCTACAACTTC. The chain recombines TRBV20-1 with TRBJ1-2; tentative D call: TRBD1 (6 bases). The CDR3 has 11 residues. CDR1 DFQATT and CDR2 SNEGSKA come from the germline V gene (reference sequence).

This clonotype has a count of ten or more. This chain uses TRBV27 with TRBJ2-6; D may be TRBD1 (6 bases). This CDR3 is 17 amino acids long. Germline CDR1 MNHEY, CDR2 SMNVEV (reference sequence). Trimming removed 5 bases from V and 1 base from J, with 15 bases in between. CDR3 DNA sequence: TGTGCCAGCAGTCTACAGGGCCTCTTATCTGGGGCCAACGTCCTGACTTTC. It specifies CASSLQGLLSGANVLTF.

This clonotype showed up many times. The J gene is TRBJ2-2, the V gene TRBV6-5; 11 bases match TRBD2. Germline V lookup: CDR1 MNHEY, CDR2 SVGAGI. Losses at the gene ends were 2 bases for V and 6 bases for J; bases not matched to a gene: 8. The CDR3 extends over 17 amino acids. CDR3 amino acids: CASSYRLAGGQAGELFF. CDR3 in DNA: TGTGCCAGCAGTTACCGCTTAGCGGGGGGGCAGGCCGGGGAGCTGTTTTTT.

This clonotype was counted between two and nine times. The chain links TRBV2 to TRBJ1-6; tentatively, D is TRBD1 (6 bases). CDR3 length equals 15 residues. Trimming left V 2 bases short and J 7 bases short, with 12 bases between. CDR1 is SNHLY, CDR2 FYNNEI, per germline. DNA of the CDR3: TGTGCCAGCAGTGAAAGGGACACTAGGAATTCACCCCTCCACTTT. Protein: CASSERDTRNSPLHF.

This clonotype was seen many times. The rearrangement links TRBV6-1 to TRBJ2-7; tentatively, D is TRBD1 (6 bases). Trimming pared 7 bases from V and 4 bases from J, leaving 20 bases between. Per germline, CDR1 MNHNS and CDR2 SASEGT. This CDR3 is built from 15 residues. This CDR3 reads CASTLTGTPPYEQYF. CDR3 nucleotide sequence: TGTGCCAGCACTCTAACCGGGACACCTCCTTACGAGCAGTACTTC.

At least ten counts were recorded for this clonotype. The chain carries TRBV2 and TRBJ2-6; D uncertain. The germline V and J ends were trimmed by 6 bases and 4 bases, with 16 bases remaining between them. The V gene's germline CDR1 is SNHLY and CDR2 FYNNEI. The CDR3 consists of 16 residues. As DNA, the CDR3 is TGTGCCAGCAGCCACTCAAGAGCCTTGGGGGCCAACGTCCTGACTTTC. It translates to CASSHSRALGANVLTF.

This clonotype was seen repeatedly, ten times or more. The gene calls are TRBV7-2 and TRBJ2-2; no clear D. The CDR3 extends over 14 amino acids. V lost 5 bases and J lost 2, with 9 bases in between. Per the germline V gene, CDR1 is SGHTA and CDR2 is FQGNSA. DNA for the CDR3: TGTGCCAGCAGCACCCTTAGCAACACCGGGGAGCTGTTTTTT. Amino acids: CASSTLSNTGELFF.

This clonotype occurred many times. This chain links TRBV5-1 with TRBJ2-7, with 12 bases identical to TRBD2. The V gene end was trimmed by 5 bases and the J gene end by 1 base; junction bases not matched to a gene: 4. This CDR3 has 15 residues. Looked up from germline, CDR1 is SGHRS and CDR2 is YFSETQ. The CDR3 nucleotides are TGCGCCAGCAGGGGTACTAGCGGGGGGTCCTACGAGCAGTACTTC. Protein: CASRGTSGGSYEQYF.

This clonotype was detected a few times. CDR3 residues: CASTQTGGSSGELFF. The CDR3 region has the DNA TGTGCCAGCACCCAGACAGGGGGTTCGTCCGGGGAGCTGTTTTTT. The chain has TRBV12-3 or TRBV12-4 and TRBJ2-2, with TRBD1 matching 9 bases. The CDR3 contains 15 residues. With V trimmed by 7 bases and J by 6 bases, 9 bases remained unmatched.

The chain recombines TRBV20-1 with TRBJ1-3; 10 positions match TRBD1. There are 14 residues in the CDR3. With 0 bases clipped from V and 7 bases from J, the junction kept 3 bases outside the gene matches. CDR1 and CDR2 from the germline V gene are DFQATT and SNEGSKA (reference sequence). The CDR3 here is CSAREDRGRNTIYF. The CDR3 DNA reads as TGCAGTGCTAGAGAAGACAGGGGGCGCAACACCATATATTTT.

This clonotype was counted at least ten times. This chain uses TRBV20-1 with TRBJ2-5; D is ambiguous. Trimming stripped 6 bases from V and 1 base from J, with 12 bases between. Germline values: CDR1 DFQATT, CDR2 SNEGSKA (reference sequence). CDR3 length: 13 residues. CDR3 nucleotide sequence: TGCAGTGCAGACCCCCCAGCCCAAGAGACCCAGTACTTC. Amino acid sequence: CSADPPAQETQYF.

In this sample, this clonotype turned up a few times. The CDR3 DNA reads TGTGCCAGCAGTTTAACCCGGACAGGGCCCTCCTACGAGCAGTACTTC. Encoded protein: CASSLTRTGPSYEQYF. The chain uses TRBV27 and TRBJ2-7; the match to TRBD1 covers 8 bases. V was pared by 2 bases and J by 0 bases, with 6 bases of the junction left unmatched. The CDR3 has 16 amino acids. Germline CDR1 is MNHEY and CDR2 is SMNVEV (reference sequence).

This clonotype was picked up many times. The chain employs TRBV27 and TRBJ1-1; D call uncertain. The germline gives CDR1 MNHEY, CDR2 SMNVEV (reference sequence). The CDR3 has 15 residues. V lost 4 bases and J 4 bases, leaving 16 bases between the germline ends. This chain's CDR3 is CASSSHKTRPTEAFF. DNA for the CDR3: TGTGCCAGCAGTTCTCATAAGACAAGGCCCACTGAAGCTTTCTTT.